The 9 T cell receptor beta chains below all came from one sample that was sequenced in a study of cytotoxic CD8 clonotypes in ibrutinib-treated CLL. Method: immunoSEQ multiplex PCR; TCRdb's copy keeps in-frame clones and lacks some. This table holds approximately 350,000 clones, about 61% found once. The sample in question was PBMCs, obtained after 36 months of ibrutinib treatment. These receptors all come from a human donor with chronic lymphocytic leukemia.

The chain employs TRBV4-3 and TRBJ2-1; 7 bases are shared with TRBD2. The CDR3 is 15 residues long. J was trimmed by 8 bases and V by 3 bases; bases with no gene match: 10. Germline V CDR1 and CDR2: LGHNA, YSLEER. The CDR3 DNA follows: TGCGCCAGCAGCCAGAGCCGCGGGAGAGTTGATGAGCAGTTCTTC. Encoded protein: CASSQSRGRVDEQFF.

This rearrangement joins TRBV10-3 to TRBJ2-5; the D is unclear. CDR1 is ENHRY, CDR2 SYGVKD, per germline. V gave up 10 bases and J gave up 0 bases, with 9 bases separating them. CDR3 length: 12 amino acids. In DNA form, the CDR3 reads TGTGCCACGGCTTCGTACCAAGAGACCCAGTACTTC. Protein: CATASYQETQYF.

The chain couples TRBV7-3 to TRBJ1-1; D may be TRBD1 (6 bases). CDR3 length equals 15 residues. V was pared by 5 bases and J by 0 bases, with 13 bases between. In germline, CDR1 is SGHTA, CDR2 FQGTGA. The chain's CDR3 is CASSEGDKLNTEAFF. CDR3 coding DNA: TGTGCCAGCAGCGAAGGGGACAAGTTGAACACTGAAGCTTTCTTT. Filled out from reference TRBV7-3 and TRBJ1-1, the complete variable domain reads GAGVSQTPSNKVTEKGKYVELRCDPISGHTALYWYRQSLGQGPEFLIYFQGTGAADDSGLPNDRFFAVRPEGSVSTLKIQRTERGDSAVYLCASSEGDKLNTEAFFGQGTRLTVV.

The chain couples TRBV18 to TRBJ1-4, with 7 positions matching TRBD1. Germline CDR1 KGHSH, CDR2 LQKENI. The J segment lost 8 bases and the V segment lost 3 bases, leaving 6 bases of the junction unmatched. This CDR3 contains 14 residues. Written as DNA, the CDR3 is TGTGCCAGCTCACCGGTGACAGGGCGCGAAAAACTGTTTTTT. Translating gives CASSPVTGREKLFF.

The rearrangement uses TRBV5-1 and TRBJ1-3; no definite D call. CDR1 SGHRS and CDR2 YFSETQ come from the germline V gene. The CDR3 extends over 16 amino acids. The V end was cut by 4 bases, the J end by 0 bases, with 14 bases between. This CDR3 reads CASSPGRTLSGNTIYF. The CDR3 nucleotides are TGCGCCAGCAGCCCCGGAAGGACGCTCTCTGGAAACACCATATATTTT.

The chain links TRBV4-1 to TRBJ2-6; D is unresolved. The CDR3 contains 15 residues. Germline V lookup: CDR1 MGHRA, CDR2 YSYEKL. Trimming pared 1 base from V and 6 bases from J, leaving 10 bases between. CDR3 nucleotides: TGCGCCAGCAGCCAAGGGCTCCCCGCGGCCAACGTCCTGACTTTC. Translating it yields CASSQGLPAANVLTF.

CDR3 sequence: CSVVAEMNTEAFF. For the CDR3, the DNA is TGCAGCGTTGTAGCAGAGATGAACACTGAAGCTTTCTTT. This chain joins TRBV29-1 and TRBJ1-1; the D is unclear. V was cut by 4 bases and J by 0 bases, with 9 bases left in between. The CDR3 has 13 amino acids. From germline, CDR1 is SQVTM and CDR2 ANQGSEA.

As to this clone: Because it lacks the conserved phenylalanine or tryptophan at the end, this CDR3 is likely a read error. It is unclear where the CDR3 begins or ends on the DNA, so no DNA is shown, and the CDR3 is as TCRdb lists it. J is TRBJ2-7 and V is TRBV2; the D call TRBD2 from the table was never checked on the DNA. CDR1 is SNHLY and CDR2 is FYNNEI in the germline V gene. The CDR3 totals 14 residues, both ends included. The CDR3 loop is CASSTRRGLAGERL.

The chain uses TRBV4-1 and TRBJ2-3; D gene ambiguous. The CDR3 covers 16 residues. Germline assignment: CDR1 MGHRA and CDR2 YSYEKL. V was clipped by 3 bases and J by 2 bases, with 15 bases between them. The CDR3 sequence: CASSQGNGRFTDTQYF. The CDR3 DNA reads TGCGCCAGCAGCCAGGGGAACGGGCGATTCACAGATACGCAGTATTTT.